The clone carrying this T cell receptor beta chain came up once. Its antigen is as yet unknown. The table came from immunoSEQ multiplex PCR; TCRdb's copy has only in-frame clones and leaves some out. The table has about 93,000 clones, 90% to 95% seen once. The data are from a study of graft-versus-host responses after intestinal transplantation. Study at large: Each recipient received a multivisceral, liver-intestinal, or isolated intestinal graft. For approximately three years after anti-thymocyte globulin induction, all recipients took tacrolimus and steroids.

Study conclusions and caveats: Some patients had graft-donor T cell macrochimerism. In their allografts, the ratios of graft-versus-host to host-versus-graft T cell clones were high.

Sequencing used unstimulated CD8+ T cells sorted from spleen or lymph node cells, obtained before intestinal transplant. This sequence originates from a human donor who received an intestinal transplant.

The CDR3 region has the DNA TGTGCCAGCAGCTCACCCGGGACGGGGGAGCCCTACGAGCAGTACTTC. Its protein product is CASSSPGTGEPYEQYF. The chain recombines TRBV5-4 with TRBJ2-7, with D possibly being TRBD2 (6 bases). The germline gives CDR1 SGHNT, CDR2 YYREEE (reference sequence). This CDR3 is 16 amino acids long. Trimming removed 3 bases from V and 2 bases from J, with 18 bases in between.